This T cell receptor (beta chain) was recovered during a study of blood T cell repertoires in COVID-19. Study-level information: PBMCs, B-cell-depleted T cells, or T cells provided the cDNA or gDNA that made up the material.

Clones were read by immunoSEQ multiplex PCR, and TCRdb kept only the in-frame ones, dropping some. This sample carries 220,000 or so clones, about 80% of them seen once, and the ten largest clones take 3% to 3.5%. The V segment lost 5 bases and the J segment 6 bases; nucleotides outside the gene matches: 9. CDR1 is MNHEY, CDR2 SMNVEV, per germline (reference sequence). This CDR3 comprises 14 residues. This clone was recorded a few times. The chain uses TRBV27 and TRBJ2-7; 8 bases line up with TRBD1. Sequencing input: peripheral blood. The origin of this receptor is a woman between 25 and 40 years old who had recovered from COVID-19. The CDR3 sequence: CASSPGQGVGEQYF. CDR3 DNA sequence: TGTGCCAGCAGTCCCGGACAGGGAGTAGGCGAGCAGTACTTC.